The clone carrying this T cell receptor (beta chain) was observed a handful of times. No antigen is known for it. The data originate from a study of shared clonotypes between healthy human individuals. Study-level points and caveats: Generation probabilities were higher for clonotypes shared across all four sorted-subset donors than for unshared ones.

Germline CDR1 reads MNHEY; CDR2 reads SMNVEV (reference sequence). The CDR3 length is 13 residues. V was trimmed by 10 bases and J by 0 bases, leaving 12 bases between them. Clones were read by immunoSEQ multiplex PCR, and TCRdb kept only the in-frame ones, dropping some. Seen here are about 1.1 million clones, about 80% observed once, and the top ten hold roughly 0.9%. The V and J genes are TRBV27 and TRBJ1-2, with D possibly being TRBD1 (5 bases). This receptor was identified in a man aged 18 to 29 in good health. Some clones in this sample may be carry-over from other donors' samples. The source material was memory CD4+ T cells from PBMCs. As for subset: CD45RA-negative fraction. The CDR3 loop is CATRDGPNYGYTF. The CDR3 nucleotides are TGTGCCACACGGGACGGACCTAACTATGGCTACACCTTC.